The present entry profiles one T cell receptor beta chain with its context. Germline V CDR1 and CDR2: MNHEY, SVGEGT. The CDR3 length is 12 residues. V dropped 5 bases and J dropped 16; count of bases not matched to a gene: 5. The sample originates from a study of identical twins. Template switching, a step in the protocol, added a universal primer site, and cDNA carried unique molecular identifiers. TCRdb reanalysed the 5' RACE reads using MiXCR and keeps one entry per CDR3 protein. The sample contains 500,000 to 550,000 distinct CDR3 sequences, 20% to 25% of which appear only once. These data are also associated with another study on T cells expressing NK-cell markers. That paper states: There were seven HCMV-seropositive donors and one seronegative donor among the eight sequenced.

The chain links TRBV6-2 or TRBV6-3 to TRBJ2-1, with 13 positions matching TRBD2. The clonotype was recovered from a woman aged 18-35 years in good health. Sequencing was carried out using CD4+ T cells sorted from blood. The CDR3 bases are TGTGCCAGCAGTCGGACTAGCGGGAGTAAATTCTTC. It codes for CASSRTSGSKFF.